This T cell receptor (beta chain) was identified in a study of T cell repertoires in cytomegalovirus infection. This clonotype was observed a few times. TCRdb reprocessed the reads with MiXCR, giving one entry per CDR3 protein. This table holds over 100,000 distinct CDR3 sequences, approximately 16% found once. CDR3 length: 16 amino acids. Trimming at V came to 7 bases and at J to 6 bases, leaving 12 bases not matched to a gene. Germline V gene sequence: CDR1 LNHDA, CDR2 SQIVND (reference sequence). J is TRBJ1-5 and V is TRBV19; 10 nucleotides agree with TRBD1. Material for sequencing was PBMCs. The clonotype originates from a human donor in good health (CMV status not recorded). Some clones in this sample may be carry-over from other donors' samples. As DNA, the CDR3 is TGTGCCAGTACCCCTCCGAGCGGGACAGGGGTTCAGCCCCAGCATTTT. Amino acids: CASTPPSGTGVQPQHF. The entire variable domain, with the rest obtained from reference TRBV19 and TRBJ1-5, is as follows: DGGITQSPKYLFRKEGQNVTLSCEQNLNHDAMYWYRQDPGQGLRLIYYSQIVNDFQKGDIAEGYSVSREKKESFPLTVTSAQKNPTAFYLCASTPPSGTGVQPQHFGDGTRLSIL.